This T cell receptor beta chain was recovered during a study of PD-L1 blockade in urothelial cancer. Study context: Patients' atezolizumab regimen, 1,200 mg intravenously every 3 weeks, began around 2014. T cells were recovered from blood samples at a median of around 140,000.

Time point denoted: pretreatment peripheral blood. Patients suffered from locally advanced or metastatic urothelial carcinoma. Sequencing was performed with immunoSEQ multiplex PCR; in TCRdb, only in-frame clones are kept and a portion is missing. The table lists about 85,000 clones, about 84% of them singletons, with 14% in the top ten. The CDR3 loop spans 14 amino acids. The germline CDR1 and CDR2 sequences are MNHNY and SVGAGI (reference sequence). V lost 5 bases to trimming and J lost 7 bases; unmatched junction nucleotides: 7. This sequence joins TRBV6-6 and TRBJ1-5, with 8 bases matching TRBD1. This TCR was sampled from a man aged 55 to 70 with urothelial cancer. The material was PBMCs, obtained around atezolizumab (anti-PD-L1) treatment. CDR3 loop: CASSTDRGVQPQHF. In DNA, the CDR3 is TGTGCCAGCAGTACTGACAGGGGCGTGCAGCCCCAGCATTTT.